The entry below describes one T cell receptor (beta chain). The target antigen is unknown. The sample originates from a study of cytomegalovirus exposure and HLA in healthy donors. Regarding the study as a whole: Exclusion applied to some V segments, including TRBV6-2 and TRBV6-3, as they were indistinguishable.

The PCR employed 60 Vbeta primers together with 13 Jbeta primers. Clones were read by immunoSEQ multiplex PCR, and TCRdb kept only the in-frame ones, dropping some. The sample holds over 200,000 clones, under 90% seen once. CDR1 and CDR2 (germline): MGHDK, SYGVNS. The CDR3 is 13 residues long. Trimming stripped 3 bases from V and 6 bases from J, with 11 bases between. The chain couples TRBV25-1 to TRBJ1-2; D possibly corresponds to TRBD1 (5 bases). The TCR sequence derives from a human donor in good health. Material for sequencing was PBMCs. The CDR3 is CASSESGRNGYTF. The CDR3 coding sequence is TGTGCCAGCAGTGAGTCAGGGCGAAATGGCTACACCTTC.